The source of this T cell receptor beta chain is a study of control samples from healthy donors and cancer patients. The table came from immunoSEQ multiplex PCR; TCRdb's copy has only in-frame clones and leaves some out. The table includes tens of thousands of clones, under 95% detected once. The CDR3 spans 17 residues. J gave up 6 bases and V 7 bases, and 20 bases lay outside the gene matches. Germline values: CDR1 LNHDA, CDR2 SQIVND (reference sequence). V gene TRBV19 combines with J gene TRBJ1-2, with 7 bases matching TRBD1. This receptor was taken from a man aged 35 to 55 with colorectal cancer. Specimen: PBMCs. The CDR3 region has the DNA TGTGCCAGTACCACGGGGGACAGTGCCAGGGCCTCAGATGGCTACACCTTC. Its protein product is CASTTGDSARASDGYTF. The full variable domain, in which reference TRBV19 and TRBJ1-2 provide the parts outside the CDR3, is DGGITQSPKYLFRKEGQNVTLSCEQNLNHDAMYWYRQDPGQGLRLIYYSQIVNDFQKGDIAEGYSVSREKKESFPLTVTSAQKNPTAFYLCASTTGDSARASDGYTFGSGTRLTVV.